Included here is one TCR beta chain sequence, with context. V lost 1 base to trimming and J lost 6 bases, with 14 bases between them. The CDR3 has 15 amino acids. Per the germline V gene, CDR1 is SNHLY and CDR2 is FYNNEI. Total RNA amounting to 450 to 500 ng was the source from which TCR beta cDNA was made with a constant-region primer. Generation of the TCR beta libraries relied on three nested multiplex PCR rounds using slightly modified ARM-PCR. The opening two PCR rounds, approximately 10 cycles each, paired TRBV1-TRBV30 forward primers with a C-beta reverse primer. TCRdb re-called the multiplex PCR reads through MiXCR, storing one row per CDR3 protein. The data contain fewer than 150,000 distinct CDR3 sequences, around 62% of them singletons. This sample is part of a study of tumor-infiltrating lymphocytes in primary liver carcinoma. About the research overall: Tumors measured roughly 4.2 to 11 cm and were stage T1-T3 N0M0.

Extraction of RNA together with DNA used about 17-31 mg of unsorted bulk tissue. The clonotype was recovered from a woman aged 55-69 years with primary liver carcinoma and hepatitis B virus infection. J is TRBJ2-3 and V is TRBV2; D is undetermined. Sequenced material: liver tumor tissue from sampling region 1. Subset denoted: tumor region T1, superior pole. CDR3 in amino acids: CASSEEVGRTDTQYF. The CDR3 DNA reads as TGTGCCAGCAGTGAAGAGGTTGGCAGGACGGATACGCAGTATTTT. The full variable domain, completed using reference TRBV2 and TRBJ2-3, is EPEVTQTPSHQVTQMGQEVILRCVPISNHLYFYWYRQILGQKVEFLVSFYNNEISEKSEIFDDQFSVERPDGSNFTLKIRSTKLEDSAMYFCASSEEVGRTDTQYFGPGTRLTVL.